The sequence of this T cell receptor beta chain was determined in a study of shared clonotypes between healthy human individuals (dated by TCRdb to 2020 to 2022). For the wider study: Three men and two women, aged 18 to 49 years, made up the cohort. To estimate repertoire size and how much clonotypes are shared between individuals, the study performed deep sequencing of blood TCR repertoires from roughly five healthy adults. To increase sequencing depth and limit assay-specific biases, different laboratories used diverse techniques to prepare libraries and sequence TCR repertoires. Between about 0.8 and 8.9 billion PBMCs per donor were obtained by leukapheresis. The paper as a whole reports these results and caveats: Only blood was sampled, and tissue TCR repertoires likely differ from those in blood. Based on pairwise subsampling, the degree of clonotype sharing among donors was expected to be affected by sequencing depth. The small number of donors limited the genetic and exposure-history diversity represented.

Taken from the germline V gene (reference sequence), the CDR1 and CDR2 loops are MNHEY and SMNVEV. Trimmed from V: 6 bases; trimmed from J: 3 bases; junction bases lacking a gene match: 2. Including the terminal cysteine and phenylalanine, the CDR3 comprises 13 residues. Solely the CDR3 DNA is kept, with 39 bases framed from the first base. TCR CDR3 regions were amplified from genomic DNA by multiplex PCR using the deep immunoSEQ assay. Genomic DNA extracted from each cell subset was distributed evenly over all wells of several immunoSEQ 96-well plates, and each plate served as one replicate. Each replicate PCR for unsorted PBMC received roughly 0.3 ug genomic DNA, equal to approximately 29,000 T cell genomes. Ten immunoSEQ deep assay plates were used to sequence the unsorted PBMC genomic DNA. Purified libraries were quantified with a Qubit 3.0 fluorometer, sized on a Bioanalyzer 2100, and re-quantified with the KAPA Library Quantification kit. Every immunoSEQ 96-well plate was sequenced on a dedicated single-read 150-cycle Illumina NextSeq 550 flow cell. Concerning the study's data processing: Because the immunoSEQ output included only junctional sequences and no quality scores, the filtering could not be the same as the filtering used for full-length reads. Sequences were annotated with PyIR, a Python wrapper for IgBLAST v1.9, and V/J genes and CDR3 were assigned using IMGT germline references. Any read was removed if the V/J assignment was weak (E-value above 1e-6), the CDR3 was missing, or the read contained stop codons, out-of-frame junctions, or ambiguous translated residues. A V3J clonotype was defined by an identical inferred V gene, J gene, and CDR3 amino acid sequence. The percentage overlap between two repertoires was calculated by dividing the number of shared unique clonotypes by the size of the smaller repertoire. Three approaches were used to assess repertoire richness: RTK rarefaction, the Chao1 estimator, and Recon v2.1 estimates of unobserved clonotypes. TCRdb stores this immuneACCESS table with in-frame sequences only. Part of the clones is absent; in the studies checked, under half of the shortfall reflects unresolved V genes, and no reason is known for the rest. D and trimming come from the DNA, and the V and J calls and clone size come from that table. Within this sample are 530,000 or so clones, with approximately 79% of them counted one time only. Approximately 12% of the sample is in the top ten clones.

Healthy HIV-negative adults with no recently reported acute infections or vaccinations were included as donors. All donors were Caucasian adults living in Nashville, Tennessee, USA. For unsorted samples, some 90 million PBMCs were counted and genomic DNA was extracted with the QIAamp DNA Blood Mini kit. Blood was obtained by leukapheresis, after which PBMCs were separated by Ficoll-Histopaque density gradient centrifugation and cryopreserved in liquid nitrogen vapor phase. In the case of this clone: The antigen it binds to is not known. No much larger clone is present one base from it, and per-base qualities are unavailable.

Specimen: PBMCs. This clonotype was sampled from a woman in her forties in good health. Some clones in this sample may be carry-over from other donors' samples. The chain was built from TRBV27 and TRBJ2-1; 7 middle bases align to TRBD1. The CDR3 is CASSRQGYNEQFF. In nucleotide form, the sequence is TGTGCCAGCAGCCGACAGGGCTACAATGAGCAGTTCTTC.